This TCR beta chain comes out of a study of CXCR3-negative and CXCR3-positive naive CD8 T cells. About this clonotype: The antigen is not known.

Overall study results and limits: The level of CXCR3 expression partially decreased after cryopreservation; the majority of assays used fresh PBMCs. Much lower diversity was found in memory CD8+ cells, while both naive subsets had comparably high diversity.

This CDR3 spans 12 amino acids. CDR1 is MGHDK and CDR2 is SYGVNS in the germline V gene. Through 5' RACE with UMI labels, the TRB cDNA libraries were prepared. TCRdb reprocessed the 5' RACE reads and keeps a single row for each CDR3 protein, giving no DNA. The table lists some 130,000 distinct CDR3 sequences, with approximately 0.29% in the top ten. CD45RO-CCR7+CD27+CD95- was the phenotype of naive CD8+ T cells. This TCR came from a human donor in good health. Some clones in this sample may be carry-over from other donors' samples. This chain links TRBV25-1 with TRBJ2-1. Sequences were obtained from naive CXCR3- CD8+ T cells from blood. The subset is: CD45RO-CCR7+CD27+CD95- naive CD8+ T cells lacking CXCR3 (TNR3-). The CDR3 reads CASSEFKGEQFF. Full variable domain (rest looked up from reference TRBV25-1 and TRBJ2-1): EADIYQTPRYLVIGTGKKITLECSQTMGHDKMYWYQQDPGMELHLIHYSYGVNSTEKGDLSSESTVSRIRTEHFPLTLESARPSHTSQYLCASSEFKGEQFFGPGTRLTVL.